The 18 T cell receptor beta chains below were found in one sample sequenced in a study of T cell changes during pregnancy in multiple sclerosis. Method: immunoSEQ multiplex PCR; TCRdb's copy keeps in-frame clones and lacks some. In the table there are tens of thousands of clones, almost 95% of which are singletons. Sample: peripheral blood, taken in the first trimester of pregnancy. These receptors originate from a female donor with multiple sclerosis, enrolled in a pregnancy study.

In this sample, this clone turned up a few times. The V gene is TRBV5-1, the J gene TRBJ1-6, with 8 bases identical to TRBD1. CDR1 and CDR2 (germline): SGHRS, YFSETQ. This CDR3 is built from 16 residues. The trim removed 0 bases at V and 5 bases at J, leaving 4 bases unmatched. CDR3 region: CASSLGDRGNNSPLHF. CDR3 nucleotides: TGCGCCAGCAGCTTGGGTGACAGGGGTAATAATTCACCCCTCCACTTT.

The rearrangement joins TRBV2 to TRBJ2-6; TRBD1 aligns across 12 bases. The CDR3 consists of 18 residues. Trimming removed 5 bases from V and 2 bases from J; junction bases left unmatched: 7. Germline assignment: CDR1 SNHLY and CDR2 FYNNEI. The CDR3 DNA follows: TGTGCCAGCAGTTCTGGGGACAGGGGGCTTCCTGGGGCCAACGTCCTGACTTTC. Amino acids: CASSSGDRGLPGANVLTF.

To note about this clone: The same CDR3 also results from other DNA sequences found in this sample. V and J are TRBV5-6 and TRBJ1-5, with D perhaps matching TRBD1 (5 bases). The V gene lost 3 bases and the J gene lost 0 bases, with 10 bases spanning the gap. Germline V CDR1 and CDR2: SGHDT, YYEEEE. The length of the CDR3 is 15 residues. The CDR3 is CASSSGLYSNQPQHF. CDR3 in DNA: TGTGCCAGCAGCTCGGGACTGTATAGCAATCAGCCCCAGCATTTT.

This rearrangement joins TRBV19 to TRBJ1-1; D gene uncertain. Germline loops: CDR1 LNHDA, CDR2 SQIVND (reference sequence). The CDR3 has 12 residues. Trimming took off 3 bases at V and 3 bases at J, with 5 bases between the two ends. The CDR3 spells CASSIRYTEAFF. CDR3 in DNA: TGTGCCAGTAGTATTCGGTACACTGAAGCTTTCTTT.

This chain connects TRBV6-1 to TRBJ2-2, with 7 bases aligning to TRBD2. Germline V gene sequence: CDR1 MNHNS, CDR2 SASEGT. This CDR3 comprises 16 residues. V gave up 2 bases and J gave up 7 bases; unmatched junction bases: 10. The CDR3 nucleotides are TGTGCCAGCAGTGAACGGTGGGGGGGATCAGGCGGGGAGCTGTTTTTT. It encodes CASSERWGGSGGELFF.

The V call is TRBV7-9, the J call TRBJ1-1; D call uncertain. There are 14 residues in the CDR3. The V gene's germline CDR1 is SEHNR and CDR2 FQNEAQ (reference sequence). Trimming left V 1 base short and J 1 base short, with 7 bases between. The CDR3 bases are TGTGCCAGCAGCTTAGAATCGTGGAACACTGAAGCTTTCTTT. This encodes CASSLESWNTEAFF. The whole variable domain, filled in from reference TRBV7-9 and TRBJ1-1, reads DTGVSQNPRHKITKRGQNVTFRCDPISEHNRLYWYRQTLGQGPEFLTYFQNEAQLEKSRLLSDRFSAERPKGSFSTLEIQRTEQGDSAMYLCASSLESWNTEAFFGQGTRLTVV.

This rearrangement joins TRBV6-1 to TRBJ1-2; D is perhaps TRBD1 (5 bases). The CDR3 runs to 13 residues. The V and J ends lost 6 bases and 3 bases respectively, with 11 bases between them. Germline CDR1 reads MNHNS; CDR2 reads SASEGT. CDR3 sequence reads: CASRDDRHYGYTF. The CDR3 DNA is TGTGCCAGCAGGGATGACAGACACTATGGCTACACCTTC.

Only one count was recorded for this clone. The gene calls are TRBV6-5 and TRBJ1-2; D perhaps matches TRBD1 (5 bases). The V end lost 6 bases, the J end lost 4 bases, and 9 bases lay between the germline ends. Per the germline V gene, CDR1 is MNHEY and CDR2 is SVGAGI. The CDR3 totals 12 residues. The CDR3 is CASSDSSYGYTF. CDR3 bases: TGTGCCAGCAGCGACAGTAGCTATGGCTACACCTTC.

The CDR3 coding sequence is TGTGCCAGCAGCTTAAGTATCCGGAGCTCCTACGAGCAGTACTTC. It specifies CASSLSIRSSYEQYF. The J gene is TRBJ2-7, the V gene TRBV5-6; D remains unclear. Germline lookup yields CDR1 SGHDT and CDR2 YYEEEE. The CDR3 is 15 amino acids. V lost 2 bases and J 0 bases, leaving 12 bases between the germline ends. Filled out from reference TRBV5-6 and TRBJ2-7, the complete variable domain reads DAGVTQSPTHLIKTRGQQVTLRCSPKSGHDTVSWYQQALGQGPQFIFQYYEEEERQRGNFPDRFSGHQFPNYSSELNVNALLLGDSALYLCASSLSIRSSYEQYFGPGTRLTVT.

The chain uses TRBV7-2 and TRBJ1-2; D might be TRBD1 (5 bases). The V gene's germline CDR1 is SGHTA and CDR2 FQGNSA. The CDR3 spans 15 residues. Trimming pared 4 bases from V and 0 bases from J, leaving 12 bases between. CDR3 residues: CASSSSGTSNYGYTF. The CDR3 bases are TGTGCCAGCAGCTCCTCGGGGACTTCTAACTATGGCTACACCTTC.

V is TRBV4-3 and J is TRBJ1-4; tentative D call: TRBD1 (5 bases). CDR1 and CDR2 (germline): LGHNA, YSLEER. The CDR3 is made up of 15 amino acids. V was pared by 1 base and J by 2 bases, with 8 bases between. In nucleotides, the CDR3 is TGCGCCAGCAGCCAAGGGCAGGGTACTAATGAAAAACTGTTTTTT. Its protein is CASSQGQGTNEKLFF.

The table lists this clone with a count of one. This chain uses TRBV4-2 with TRBJ2-3; 10 bases map to TRBD2. V gave up 0 bases and J gave up 6 bases; unmatched junction bases: 9. The CDR3 has 17 residues. CDR1 and CDR2 (germline): LGHNA, YNFKEQ. The CDR3 here is CASSQDRGTSGADTQYF. The CDR3, as DNA: TGTGCCAGCAGCCAAGATCGGGGCACTAGCGGGGCGGATACGCAGTATTTT.

The chain recombines TRBV5-1 with TRBJ2-7; 9 bases agree with TRBD2. The CDR3 has 16 amino acids. Per germline, CDR1 SGHRS and CDR2 YFSETQ. V shed 4 bases and J 1 base; nucleotides not matched to a gene: 9. The CDR3 DNA follows: TGCGCCAGCAGCGAGGGACTAGCTTCCGGTTCCTACGAGCAGTACTTC. It codes for CASSEGLASGSYEQYF.

Relative to its sample, this clone is medium-sized. This chain joins TRBV6-4 and TRBJ2-3; TRBD1 aligns across 12 bases. This CDR3 is 14 amino acids long. V was clipped by 2 bases and J by 6 bases; unmatched bases: 0. From germline, CDR1 is MRHNA and CDR2 SNTAGT. CDR3 residues: CASSDGTGGDTQYF. CDR3 bases: TGTGCCAGCAGTGACGGGACAGGGGGCGATACGCAGTATTTT.

The chain joins TRBV5-1 to TRBJ2-7, with 7 bases identical to TRBD2. Trimming removed 3 bases from V and 0 bases from J; junction bases left unmatched: 15. This CDR3 has 18 residues. Germline-derived CDR1 and CDR2 are SGHRS and YFSETQ. The CDR3 sequence is CASSWGGGDGPLSYEQYF. The CDR3, as DNA: TGCGCCAGCAGCTGGGGGGGAGGGGATGGCCCTCTCTCCTACGAGCAGTACTTC.

This clone was seen once. This chain connects TRBV21-1 to TRBJ1-2; TRBD1 is taken as the D call from the table, unchecked against the DNA. TRBV21-1 corresponds to a pseudogene. The CDR3 spans 14 residues. CDR3 DNA: TGTGCCAGCAGCGCGGCGGACAGGCACTATGGCTACACCTTC. Translating it yields CASSAADRHYGYTF.

The J gene is TRBJ1-2, the V gene TRBV6-5, with 10 bases that match TRBD1. CDR1 and CDR2 from the germline V gene are MNHEY and SVGAGI. There are 15 residues in the CDR3. V was pared by 0 bases and J by 6 bases, with 4 bases of the junction left unmatched. The CDR3: CASSYSGTGENGYTF. CDR3 coding DNA: TGTGCCAGCAGTTACTCCGGGACAGGGGAAAATGGCTACACCTTC.

The chain joins TRBV7-8 to TRBJ1-5; 7 bases fit TRBD1. The CDR3 is 13 amino acids. The germline V gene has CDR1 SGHVS and CDR2 FQNEAQ. V was clipped by 5 bases and J by 7 bases; unmatched bases: 5. CDR3 nucleotide sequence: TGTGCCAGCAGCGACAGGGTAGGCCAGCCCCAGCATTTT. Amino acid sequence: CASSDRVGQPQHF.